This passage covers 17 T cell receptor beta chains from one sample sequenced in a study of cytomegalovirus exposure and HLA in healthy donors. The PCR made use of 60 Vbeta and 13 Jbeta primers. TCRdb keeps only in-frame clones here, not all; method: immunoSEQ multiplex PCR. Of about 120,000 clones in the sample, approximately 80% were seen once. The sequenced sample was PBMCs. All receptors come from a woman in her thirties or forties in good health and CMV-seronegative.

On this clone itself: One junction end does not reproduce the germline sequence, and a read error may be involved. The J gene is TRBJ2-4, the V gene TRBV4-1; 14 bases are shared with TRBD2. Germline CDR1 is MGHRA and CDR2 is YSYEKL. There are 16 residues in the CDR3. CDR3 sequence: CASSQGLAGAENIQYF. The CDR3 coding sequence is TGCGCCAGCAGCCAGGGACTAGCGGGAGCCGAAAACATTCAGTACTTC.

This chain uses TRBV6-4 with TRBJ2-1; 10 nucleotides align to TRBD2. Germline values: CDR1 MRHNA, CDR2 SNTAGT. The CDR3 length is 14 residues. J was trimmed by 6 bases and V by 5 bases; bases with no gene match: 4. CDR3 coding DNA: TGTGCCAGCAGTAGCGGGGGGGCCAGCAATGAGCAGTTCTTC. Protein: CASSSGGASNEQFF.

The chain is built from TRBV7-9 and TRBJ2-7, with a weak D call TRBD1 (5 bases). Per germline, CDR1 SEHNR and CDR2 FQNEAQ (reference sequence). Trimming pared 5 bases from V and 2 bases from J, leaving 10 bases between. The CDR3 totals 13 residues. The CDR3 protein is CASSRTPTYEQYF. The CDR3 DNA sequence: TGTGCCAGCAGCCGGACACCAACCTACGAGCAGTACTTC.

The chain combines TRBV6-5 with TRBJ1-5, with D hard to call. The V gene lost 5 bases and the J gene lost 0 bases, with 11 bases spanning the gap. Germline V gives CDR1 MNHEY, CDR2 SVGAGI. This CDR3 is built from 15 residues. CDR3 sequence reads: CASSAGMSSNQPQHF. The DNA of the CDR3 is TGTGCCAGCAGTGCCGGGATGAGTAGCAATCAGCCCCAGCATTTT.

V gene TRBV19 combines with J gene TRBJ2-1, with D tentatively TRBD2 (5 bases). The germline CDR1 and CDR2 sequences are LNHDA and SQIVND (reference sequence). Trimming removed 0 bases from V and 6 bases from J, with 12 bases in between. This CDR3 is 15 amino acids long. DNA for the CDR3: TGTGCCAGTAGTATAGAGCGGGTGGGGAGCAATGAGCAGTTCTTC. Encoded protein: CASSIERVGSNEQFF.

This clone was seen just once. The chain carries TRBV6-5 and TRBJ1-2; the D gene is possibly TRBD1 (6 bases). Germline CDR1 is MNHEY and CDR2 is SVGAGI. The CDR3 runs to 13 residues. Deletions cut 5 bases from V and 8 bases from J, with 15 bases between. The CDR3 coding sequence is TGTGCCAGCAGTCCGCTACAGGGTTCCGGCTACACCTTC. Amino acid sequence: CASSPLQGSGYTF.

This chain links TRBV6-4 with TRBJ1-6, with unresolved D. The CDR3 has 19 amino acids. V lost 3 bases, J lost 7 bases, and 25 bases lay in between. Germline V gene data show CDR1 as MRHNA and CDR2 as SNTAGT. The DNA of the CDR3 is TGTGCCAGCAGTGAACGCACGGGATACATAAGAAAAGGGAATTCACCCCTCCACTTT. It codes for CASSERTGYIRKGNSPLHF.

This clone was seen a handful of times. The chain is built from TRBV10-3 and TRBJ1-5; 8 bases agree with TRBD1. Germline V CDR1 and CDR2: ENHRY, SYGVKD. The CDR3 is 16 amino acids. The V and J ends lost 3 bases and 6 bases, in that order; junction bases with no gene match: 10. DNA for the CDR3: TGTGCCATCAGTGACGTGTCAGGGGGCGCTGGTCAGCCCCAGCATTTT. Translation: CAISDVSGGAGQPQHF.

The V gene is TRBV2, the J gene TRBJ2-7; the match to TRBD1 covers 9 bases. Germline V gene lookup returns CDR1 SNHLY and CDR2 FYNNEI. The CDR3 sequence is 13 residues long. J was trimmed by 2 bases and V by 7 bases; bases with no gene match: 3. This chain's CDR3 is CASTWDRAYEQYF. The CDR3 DNA reads TGTGCCAGCACTTGGGACAGGGCCTACGAGCAGTACTTC.

The chain carries TRBV2 and TRBJ1-2, with a possible D match to TRBD1 (5 bases). Germline loops: CDR1 SNHLY, CDR2 FYNNEI. CDR3 length: 17 amino acids. V was trimmed by 1 base and J by 0 bases, leaving 15 bases between them. The CDR3 region has the DNA TGTGCCAGCAGTGAAGGGTCGACAGAACCCACTAACTATGGCTACACCTTC. Translating it yields CASSEGSTEPTNYGYTF.

V and J are TRBV4-1 and TRBJ1-1; D may be TRBD1 (5 bases). Germline CDR1 reads MGHRA; CDR2 reads YSYEKL. CDR3 length: 15 residues. V shed 0 bases and J shed 1 base, with 9 bases lying between them. The CDR3 sequence: CASSQEAGGNTEAFF. CDR3 sequence (DNA): TGCGCCAGCAGCCAAGAGGCGGGGGGGAACACTGAAGCTTTCTTT.

The chain recombines TRBV7-6 with TRBJ2-2; no clear D gene. V was pared by 0 bases and J by 1 base, with 9 bases between. CDR3 size: 16 residues. Looked up from germline, CDR1 is SGHVS and CDR2 is FNYEAQ. CDR3 nucleotide sequence: TGTGCCAGCAGCTTAGCAGCACTGGTGAACACCGGGGAGCTGTTTTTT. Translated, it gives CASSLAALVNTGELFF.

The chain combines TRBV30 with TRBJ2-7; D gene unclear. Trimming stripped 4 bases from V and 2 bases from J, with 12 bases between. CDR3 length equals 13 residues. Germline CDR1 GTSNPN, CDR2 SVGIG (reference sequence). The CDR3 here is CAWTGRKTYEQYF. The DNA for the CDR3 is TGTGCCTGGACGGGTAGGAAGACCTACGAGCAGTACTTC.

On this clone: The same CDR3 arises from other DNA sequences in this sample as well. The chain links TRBV9 to TRBJ1-2, with 10 bases that match TRBD1. This CDR3 spans 16 amino acids. Germline CDR1 is SGDLS and CDR2 is YYNGEE. Trimming removed 0 bases from V and 4 bases from J; junction bases left unmatched: 6. The CDR3 loop reads CASSVEGQGRTYGYTF. CDR3 DNA: TGTGCCAGCAGCGTAGAGGGACAGGGGCGCACCTATGGCTACACCTTC.

V and J are TRBV19 and TRBJ1-1; maybe TRBD1 (5 bases). The CDR3 runs to 15 residues. Per the germline V gene, CDR1 is LNHDA and CDR2 is SQIVND (reference sequence). Trimming took 6 bases from V and 0 from J, leaving 14 bases between them. The CDR3 reads CASRSGGLMNTEAFF. The CDR3 region has the DNA TGTGCCAGTAGGTCGGGGGGTCTCATGAACACTGAAGCTTTCTTT.

The rearrangement links TRBV20-1 to TRBJ1-1, with D perhaps matching TRBD1 (6 bases). The CDR3 is 10 residues long. CDR1 DFQATT and CDR2 SNEGSKA come from the germline V gene (reference sequence). Deletions cut 5 bases from V and 8 bases from J, with 9 bases between. CDR3 amino acids: CSARTEEAFF. For the CDR3, the DNA is TGCAGTGCTCGGACAGAGGAAGCTTTCTTT.

The rearrangement links TRBV19 to TRBJ1-2; no reliable D call. CDR1 and CDR2 (germline): LNHDA, SQIVND (reference sequence). Trimming cost V 3 bases and J 4 bases, with 12 bases left between them. The CDR3 covers 14 residues. CDR3 sequence: CASSIGGRGYGYTF. The CDR3 DNA is TGTGCCAGTAGTATTGGAGGGCGCGGCTATGGCTACACCTTC.